The entry below describes one T cell receptor beta chain. This CDR3 has 15 amino acids. Germline CDR1 MNHEY, CDR2 SMNVEV (reference sequence). V lost 4 bases and J lost 7; bases outside the gene matches: 10. The record originates from a study of PD-L1 blockade in urothelial cancer. Study context: The patients first took atezolizumab around 2014, receiving 1,200 mg intravenously every 3 weeks.

Clones were sequenced by immunoSEQ multiplex PCR, and TCRdb holds only the in-frame ones, with some missing. The sample has about 110,000 clones; approximately 85% are singletons. Patients yielded 1 to 8 samples each, pretreatment and on-treatment. The sample in question was PBMCs, obtained around atezolizumab (anti-PD-L1) treatment. This chain links TRBV27 with TRBJ2-7, with 10 bases fitting TRBD2. The sequence derives from a man aged 45-65 years with urothelial cancer. The CDR3 DNA reads TGTGCCAGCAGTTCCTTAGCGGGAGGAGCTGGGGAGCAGTACTTC. The encoded protein is CASSSLAGGAGEQYF.